The 22 T cell receptor beta chains reported below all come from one sample, sequenced in a study of beta chain features in type 1 diabetes. Notes on the study in general: For Type 1 diabetes patients, all four CD4+ subsets carried TCRB CDR3s that were moderately but significantly shorter.

These TCRs are of unknown antigen specificity. Sequenced material consisted of expressed TCRB transcripts (all of the isolated RNA was reverse transcribed). Libraries were prepared by immunoSEQ multiplex PCR; TCRdb keeps only in-frame clonotypes and omits some of them. The sample holds about 640,000 clones; roughly an eighth are singletons and the top ten take approximately 0.11%. Sequencing used naive CD4+ T cells from blood. These receptor sequences come from a man younger than 45 with type 1 diabetes.

A few counts support this clone. The V and J genes are TRBV11-3 and TRBJ2-1, with D unresolved. Germline CDR1 reads SGHNT; CDR2 reads YENEEA. The CDR3 totals 14 residues. Trimming removed 1 base from V and 4 bases from J, with 8 bases in between. CDR3 nucleotide sequence: TGTGCCAGCAGCTTAGTACGGAAATACAATGAGCAGTTCTTC. Amino acids: CASSLVRKYNEQFF. Using reference TRBV11-3 and TRBJ2-1 for the parts outside the CDR3, the full variable domain is EAGVVQSPRYKIIEKKQPVAFWCNPISGHNTLYWYLQNLGQGPELLIRYENEEAVDDSQLPKDRFSAERLKGVDSTLKIQPAELGDSAVYLCASSLVRKYNEQFFGPGTRLTVL.

This chain links TRBV30 with TRBJ2-5, with a tentative D call TRBD2 (6 bases). V was clipped by 0 bases and J by 4 bases, with 18 bases between them. CDR1 and CDR2 (germline): GTSNPN, SVGIG (reference sequence). The CDR3 extends over 16 amino acids. The CDR3 spells CAWSVGLAVFRETQYF. Here the CDR3 DNA reads TGTGCCTGGAGTGTAGGTTTAGCGGTGTTTCGAGAGACCCAGTACTTC.

The V gene is TRBV5-1, the J gene TRBJ2-1; a weak D match, TRBD1 (5 bases). Trimming took off 5 bases at V and 15 bases at J, with 24 bases between the two ends. CDR1 is SGHRS, CDR2 YFSETQ, per germline. The CDR3 has 14 residues. The CDR3 sequence: CASRFADLGLPPFF. In DNA form, the CDR3 reads TGCGCCAGCAGGTTCGCGGATTTGGGGCTTCCCCCGTTCTTC.

The V call is TRBV6-1, the J call TRBJ2-7; D might be TRBD1 (6 bases). CDR3 size: 13 residues. Germline loops: CDR1 MNHNS, CDR2 SASEGT. V was clipped by 7 bases and J by 1 base, with 11 bases between them. Here the CDR3 reads CASTPGQSYEQYF. The CDR3 nucleotides read TGTGCCAGCACCCCCGGACAGTCCTACGAGCAGTACTTC.

The V gene is TRBV28, the J gene TRBJ2-1; D possibly uses TRBD1 or TRBD2 (5 bases each). The CDR3 runs to 15 residues. Trimming took off 6 bases at V and 4 bases at J, with 16 bases between the two ends. CDR1 and CDR2 from the germline V gene are MDHEN and SYDVKM. This chain's CDR3 is CASRGEPTAYNEQFF. The CDR3 nucleotides are TGTGCCAGCAGGGGGGAGCCCACCGCTTACAATGAGCAGTTCTTC.

This chain joins TRBV7-9 and TRBJ2-7; 8 nucleotides line up with TRBD1. There are 16 residues in the CDR3. The V gene end was trimmed by 1 base and the J gene end by 6 bases; junction bases not matched to a gene: 11. The germline CDR1 and CDR2 sequences are SEHNR and FQNEAQ (reference sequence). The CDR3 nucleotides are TGTGCCAGCAGCTTAGGGTCAGGACAGGGAGTAGGCGAGCAGTACTTC. The encoded protein is CASSLGSGQGVGEQYF. The full variable domain, rest sourced from reference TRBV7-9 and TRBJ2-7, is DTGVSQNPRHKITKRGQNVTFRCDPISEHNRLYWYRQTLGQGPEFLTYFQNEAQLEKSRLLSDRFSAERPKGSFSTLEIQRTEQGDSAMYLCASSLGSGQGVGEQYFGPGTRLTVT.

This clone was seen a handful of times. The genes are TRBV6-5 and TRBJ2-7; tentatively, D is TRBD1 (6 bases). Trimming took off 2 bases at V and 3 bases at J, with 17 bases between the two ends. Germline CDR1 and CDR2: MNHEY and SVGAGI. The CDR3 loop spans 16 amino acids. This chain's CDR3 is CASSYPTGRPNYEQYF. CDR3 sequence (DNA): TGTGCCAGCAGTTACCCGACAGGCCGGCCAAACTACGAGCAGTACTTC.

The chain recombines TRBV6-6 with TRBJ2-3, with D perhaps being TRBD1 or TRBD2 (5 bases each). The CDR3 spans 13 residues. The germline CDR1 and CDR2 sequences are MNHNY and SVGAGI (reference sequence). Deletions cut 5 bases from V and 6 bases from J, with 12 bases between. The CDR3 coding sequence is TGTGCCAGCAGTGGGGGTAGCGAGGATACGCAGTATTTT. It yields the protein CASSGGSEDTQYF.

V gene TRBV7-2 combines with J gene TRBJ2-5; 9 bases are a match to TRBD1. This CDR3 has 15 residues. V shed 2 bases and J 5 bases; nucleotides not matched to a gene: 6. Germline values: CDR1 SGHTA, CDR2 FQGNSA. In DNA, the CDR3 is TGTGCCAGCAGCTTAAGGGGGACAGGGTTGGAGACCCAGTACTTC. Translation gives CASSLRGTGLETQYF.

About this clone: The identical CDR3 is also encoded by other nucleotide sequences in the sample. The genes are TRBV9 and TRBJ1-1; D gene unclear. Germline CDR1 is SGDLS and CDR2 is YYNGEE. Trimming removed 0 bases from V and 3 bases from J, with 6 bases in between. The CDR3 length is 13 residues. The CDR3 region is CASSVGRDTEAFF. In DNA form, the CDR3 reads TGTGCCAGCAGCGTAGGCAGAGACACTGAAGCTTTCTTT. Variable domain in full (rest from reference TRBV9 and TRBJ1-1): DSGVTQTPKHLITATGQRVTLRCSPRSGDLSVYWYQQSLDQGLQFLIQYYNGEERAKGNILERFSAQQFPDLHSELNLSSLELGDSALYFCASSVGRDTEAFFGQGTRLTVV.

The CDR3 region has the DNA TGTGCCAGCAGGCAAAGCGGGGGGATCTCCTACGAGCAGTACTTC. This translates into CASRQSGGISYEQYF. The chain uses TRBV7-2 and TRBJ2-7; 9 bases are shared with TRBD2. V lost 6 bases to trimming and J lost 0 bases; unmatched junction nucleotides: 6. Germline CDR1 is SGHTA and CDR2 is FQGNSA. The CDR3 has 15 amino acids.

The chain joins TRBV7-2 to TRBJ2-7; D remains unclear. Trimming shortened V by 5 bases and J by 1 base, and 12 bases separated the two germline ends. The CDR3 loop spans 14 amino acids. Germline V gene data show CDR1 as SGHTA and CDR2 as FQGNSA. The CDR3 DNA reads TGTGCCAGCAGCCCGAACGGACCTTCCTACGAGCAGTACTTC. As protein: CASSPNGPSYEQYF.

This clone was counted a few times. The chain combines TRBV9 with TRBJ1-2, with TRBD1 identical over 8 bases. Germline V gives CDR1 SGDLS, CDR2 YYNGEE. The CDR3 extends over 15 amino acids. The V gene end was trimmed by 5 bases and the J gene end by 2 bases; junction bases not matched to a gene: 8. The CDR3: CASSPGGAGNYGYTF. The CDR3 bases are TGTGCCAGCAGTCCAGGGGGCGCGGGAAACTATGGCTACACCTTC.

The chain uses TRBV6-5 and TRBJ1-6; the D is unclear. V lost 3 bases, J lost 7 bases, and 13 bases lay in between. CDR1 MNHEY and CDR2 SVGAGI come from the germline V gene. The CDR3 totals 15 residues. The CDR3 DNA reads TGTGCCAGCAGTTATTCTCCCGGGGAAAATTCACCCCTCCACTTT. Its translation: CASSYSPGENSPLHF.

The chain uses TRBV28 and TRBJ1-5; weak D call: TRBD1 (6 bases). Looked up from germline, CDR1 is MDHEN and CDR2 is SYDVKM. The germline V and J ends were trimmed by 7 bases and 6 bases, with 16 bases remaining between them. The CDR3 extends over 14 amino acids. CDR3 region: CASKVVGGIQPQHF. The DNA of the CDR3 is TGTGCCAGCAAAGTCGTGGGGGGCATTCAGCCCCAGCATTTT.

The chain couples TRBV7-8 to TRBJ2-7; 8 bases are shared with TRBD1. This CDR3 has 15 amino acids. The V and J ends lost 4 bases and 2 bases, in that order; junction bases with no gene match: 7. CDR1 is SGHVS, CDR2 FQNEAQ, per germline. This CDR3 reads CASSSRTGPTYEQYF. The CDR3 DNA reads TGTGCCAGCAGCTCGCGGACAGGGCCCACCTACGAGCAGTACTTC.

This clone was found a few times. The rearrangement joins TRBV18 to TRBJ2-1; D might be TRBD1 or TRBD2, each matching 5 bases. The CDR3 contains 15 residues. Between the trimmed V and J ends, which lost 0 bases and 6 bases, there was a span of 12 bases. Per the germline V gene, CDR1 is KGHSH and CDR2 is LQKENI. The CDR3 loop is CASSPPGTALNEQFF. Here the CDR3 DNA reads TGTGCCAGCTCACCACCGGGGACGGCCCTCAATGAGCAGTTCTTC.

The V call is TRBV6-6, the J call TRBJ2-5; TRBD2 is a possible D gene (6 bases). Germline CDR1 MNHNY, CDR2 SVGAGI (reference sequence). Trimming stripped 6 bases from V and 4 bases from J, with 12 bases between. The CDR3 is made up of 13 amino acids. CDR3 sequence (DNA): TGTGCCAGCAGCCCACTAGCACTAGAGACCCAGTACTTC. Its translation: CASSPLALETQYF.

The chain employs TRBV27 and TRBJ1-2; 7 bases are shared with TRBD1. Germline V gene lookup returns CDR1 MNHEY and CDR2 SMNVEV (reference sequence). The CDR3 extends over 15 amino acids. Trimming cost V 5 bases and J 2 bases; bases outside gene matches: 8. CDR3 nucleotide sequence: TGTGCCAGCAGTATCCTAGGGGGCGCGAACTATGGCTACACCTTC. Amino acid sequence: CASSILGGANYGYTF.

In this sample, this clone turned up a few times. This CDR3 is also generated by other DNA sequences in the sample. The chain employs TRBV5-1 and TRBJ2-3; D is uncertain. The CDR3 length is 14 residues. V was clipped by 1 base and J by 2 bases, with 8 bases between them. Germline V gene sequence: CDR1 SGHRS, CDR2 YFSETQ. The CDR3 here is CASSLLGDTDTQYF. CDR3 in DNA: TGCGCCAGCAGCTTGCTAGGAGACACAGATACGCAGTATTTT.

This clone was observed a few times. The genes are TRBV11-2 and TRBJ1-3; TRBD1 agrees at 7 bases. Germline V gene lookup returns CDR1 SGHAT and CDR2 FQNNGV. The CDR3 has 17 amino acids. V lost 3 bases and J lost 1; bases outside the gene matches: 9. The CDR3 here is CASSLARDSGSGNTIYF. In DNA, the CDR3 is TGTGCCAGCAGCTTGGCCCGGGACAGTGGATCTGGAAACACCATATATTTT. Using reference TRBV11-2 and TRBJ1-3 for the parts outside the CDR3, the full variable domain is EAGVAQSPRYKIIEKRQSVAFWCNPISGHATLYWYQQILGQGPKLLIQFQNNGVVDDSQLPKDRFSAERLKGVDSTLKIQPAKLEDSAVYLCASSLARDSGSGNTIYFGEGSWLTVV.

The V call is TRBV4-1, the J call TRBJ2-7; TRBD1 aligns across 11 bases. CDR3 length: 15 residues. In germline, CDR1 is MGHRA, CDR2 YSYEKL. The junction had 1 base not matched to a gene; V was cut back by 1 base and J by 2 bases. The CDR3 DNA is TGCGCCAGCAGCCAAGGGACAGGGGGCCCCTACGAGCAGTACTTC. Residues: CASSQGTGGPYEQYF.